The present entry profiles one T cell receptor (beta chain) with its context. Measured with immunoSEQ multiplex PCR; TCRdb has only the in-frame clones, and not every one. The sample has some 300,000 clones; roughly 91% are singletons. This sample stems from a study of blood T cell repertoires in COVID-19. The study drew participants aged about 18 to 89 years from 20 to 30 US areas. Exposed study participants had met a COVID-19 case within 2 weeks before entry. The sample comprised PBMCs or T cells enriched from blood (not recorded which). This receptor was identified in a woman aged 45-65 years who had been exposed to COVID-19.

CDR3 nucleotide sequence: TGTGCCAGCAGCGTAGGAGGCAGTGGGAATGAGCAGTTCTTC. Translating gives CASSVGGSGNEQFF. V gene TRBV9 combines with J gene TRBJ2-1; D unresolved. This CDR3 has 14 residues. Per germline, CDR1 SGDLS and CDR2 YYNGEE. With 0 bases removed from V and 7 bases from J, the gap between germline ends came to 11 bases.